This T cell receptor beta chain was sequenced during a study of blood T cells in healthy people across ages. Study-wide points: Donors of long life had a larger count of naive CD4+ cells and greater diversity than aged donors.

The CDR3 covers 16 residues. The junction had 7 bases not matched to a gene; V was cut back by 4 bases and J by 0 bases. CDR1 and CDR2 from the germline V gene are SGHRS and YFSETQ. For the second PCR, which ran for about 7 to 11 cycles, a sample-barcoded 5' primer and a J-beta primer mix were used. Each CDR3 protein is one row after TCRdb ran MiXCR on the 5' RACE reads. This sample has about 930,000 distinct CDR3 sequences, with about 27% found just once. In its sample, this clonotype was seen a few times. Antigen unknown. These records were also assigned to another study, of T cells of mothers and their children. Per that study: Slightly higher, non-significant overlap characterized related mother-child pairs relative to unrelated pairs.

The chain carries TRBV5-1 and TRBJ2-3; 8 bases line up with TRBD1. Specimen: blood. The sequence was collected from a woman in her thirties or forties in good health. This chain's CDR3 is CASSPGQGASTDTQYF. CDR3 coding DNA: TGCGCCAGCAGCCCGGGGCAGGGGGCGAGCACAGATACGCAGTATTTT.